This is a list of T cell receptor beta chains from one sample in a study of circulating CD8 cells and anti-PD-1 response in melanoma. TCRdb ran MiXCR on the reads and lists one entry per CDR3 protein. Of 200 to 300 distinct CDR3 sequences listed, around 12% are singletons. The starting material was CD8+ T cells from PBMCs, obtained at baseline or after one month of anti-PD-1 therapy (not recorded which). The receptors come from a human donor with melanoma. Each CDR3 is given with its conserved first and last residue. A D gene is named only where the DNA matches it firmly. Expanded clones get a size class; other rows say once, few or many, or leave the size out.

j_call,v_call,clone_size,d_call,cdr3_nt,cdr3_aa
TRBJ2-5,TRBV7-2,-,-,TGTGCCAGCAGCTTAGCGCCTCGCGGGGCCCAAGAGACCCAGTACTTC,CASSLAPRGAQETQYF
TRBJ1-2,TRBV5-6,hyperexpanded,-,TGTGCCAGCAGCTTGGAAGTTGGCAGCGAGACCTATGGCTACACCTTC,CASSLEVGSETYGYTF
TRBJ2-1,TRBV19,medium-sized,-,TGTGCCAGTAGTCCCGGGAGAGATGAGCAGTTCTTC,CASSPGRDEQFF
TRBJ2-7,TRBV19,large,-,TGTGCCAGTAGTATAAGTCCAGGCTACGAGCAGTACTTC,CASSISPGYEQYF
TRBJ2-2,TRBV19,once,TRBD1,TGTGCCAGTATCCCGACAGGGAACACCGGGGAGCCGTTTTTT,CASIPTGNTGEPFF
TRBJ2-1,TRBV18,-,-,TGTGCCAGCTCGTGGACGGGGTATTACAATGAGCAGTTCTTC,CASSWTGYYNEQFF
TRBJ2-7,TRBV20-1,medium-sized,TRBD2,TGCAGTGCTAGAGACGGGGGGGAGGCCTACGAGCAGTACTTC,CSARDGGEAYEQYF
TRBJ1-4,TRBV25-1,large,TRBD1,TGTGCCAGCGCCAAGGGGCCGGACAGGGGATGGGCAACTAATGAAAAACTGTTTTTT,CASAKGPDRGWATNEKLFF
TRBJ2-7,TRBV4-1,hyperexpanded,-,TGCGCCAGCAGCCAGAGTCGAGGGTTCTCCTACGAGCAGTACTTC,CASSQSRGFSYEQYF
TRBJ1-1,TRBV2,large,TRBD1,TGTGCCAGCAGCCACGGGACAGGGCTTATGAACACTGAAGCTTTCTTT,CASSHGTGLMNTEAFF
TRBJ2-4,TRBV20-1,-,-,TGCAGTGCTCCCGGGAGCTACAAAAACGTTCAGTACTTT,CSAPGSYKNVQYF
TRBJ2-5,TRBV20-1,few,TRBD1,TGCAGTGCTAGAGATTTGCCGGGCCGAGGGGGCCCCCAAGAGACCCAGTACTTC,CSARDLPGRGGPQETQYF
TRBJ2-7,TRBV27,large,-,TGTGCCAGCAGCCTTGGGCCACACTACGAGCAGTACTTC,CASSLGPHYEQYF
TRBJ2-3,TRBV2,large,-,TGTGCCAGCAGTGAAGGAATCACAGATACGCAGTATTTT,CASSEGITDTQYF
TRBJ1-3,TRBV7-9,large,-,TGTGCCAGCAGCTTCGCAGGGGCCCAGGGAAACACCATATATTTT,CASSFAGAQGNTIYF
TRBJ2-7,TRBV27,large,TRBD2,TGTGCCAGCAGTCTGGGACTAGCACCCCTCTACGAGCAGTACTTC,CASSLGLAPLYEQYF